What follows are 2 T cell receptor beta chains derived from one specimen sequenced in a study of naive and memory T cell subsets. The beta constant-region primer was an equimolar mix of two oligonucleotides covering TRBC1 and TRBC2. TCRdb re-analysed the UMI-ligation and nested PCR reads in MiXCR, keeping a single row per CDR3 protein. The table lists 130,000 to 150,000 distinct CDR3 sequences, over 15% of them singletons. What was sequenced was naive CD4+ T cells from blood. These receptors were obtained from a human donor in good health.

This clonotype was seen a few times. This sequence joins TRBV5-1 and TRBJ2-7; TRBD2 agrees at 8 bases. The germline V gene encodes CDR1 SGHRS and CDR2 YFSETQ. The trim removed 0 bases at V and 7 bases at J, leaving 12 bases unmatched. CDR3 length equals 16 residues. The CDR3 DNA follows: TGCGCCAGCAGCTTGGAATTGGTCGGGAGGGCCGTTGAGCAGTACTTC. Its translation is CASSLELVGRAVEQYF.

V usage is TRBV2 and J usage is TRBJ1-3; no firm D call. The germline CDR1 and CDR2 sequences are SNHLY and FYNNEI. V was pared by 0 bases and J by 0 bases, with 6 bases between. The CDR3 is 15 amino acids. The CDR3 region is CASSEASYSGNTIYF. In DNA form, the CDR3 reads TGTGCCAGCAGTGAAGCGTCCTACTCTGGAAACACCATATATTTT.